Following are 9 T cell receptor beta chains from one sample sequenced in a study of T cells in Graves' hyperthyroidism and ophthalmopathy. Amplification yielded TCR beta CDR3 regions, with RNA transcripts as the source. Using the HTBI primer set, a first-round RT-PCR was run on the TCR CDR3. TCRdb redid the calling of the multiplex PCR reads with MiXCR, one entry per CDR3 protein. In the table there are 650,000 to 700,000 distinct CDR3 sequences, roughly a sixth of which are singletons. Specimen: blood. The receptor set was obtained from a man aged 50 or older with Graves' hyperthyroidism.

This clonotype has at least ten counts. This chain links TRBV2 with TRBJ2-5; weak D call: TRBD2 (5 bases). The CDR3 contains 15 residues. Looked up from germline, CDR1 is SNHLY and CDR2 is FYNNEI. V was shortened by 6 bases and J by 5 bases, with 19 bases between the two germline ends. The CDR3 bases are TGTGCCAGCAGCTTCTGGCGGGCGGACGGGGAGACCCAGTACTTC. Residues: CASSFWRADGETQYF.

About this clonotype itself: A clone one base away is much larger, so this may be a read error. The chain recombines TRBV12-3 or TRBV12-4 with TRBJ2-1; D is undetermined. The CDR3 sequence is 14 residues long. The V gene lost 1 base and the J gene lost 8 bases, with 12 bases spanning the gap. CDR3 residues: CASSLELLADEQFF. Written as DNA, the CDR3 is TGTGCCAGCAGTTTAGAACTCCTGGCCGATGAGCAGTTCTTC.

The DNA for the CDR3 is TGTGCCAGCTCTGCCGGGACCCGGAACACTGAAGCTTTCTTT. Amino acids: CASSAGTRNTEAFF. The J gene is TRBJ1-1, the V gene TRBV12-3 or TRBV12-4; a weak D match, TRBD1 (5 bases). V was cut by 8 bases and J by 1 base, with 14 bases left in between. The CDR3 consists of 14 residues.

This chain joins TRBV27 and TRBJ1-5; TRBD1 agrees at 7 bases. Germline V gives CDR1 MNHEY, CDR2 SMNVEV (reference sequence). V trimming: 5 bases; J trimming: 7 bases; junction bases outside the gene matches: 11. The CDR3 covers 15 residues. As DNA, the CDR3 is TGTGCCAGCAGTGAAAGGGTATGGGACAGCCAGCCCCAGCATTTT. Residues: CASSERVWDSQPQHF.

The gene calls are TRBV5-6 and TRBJ2-3; a possible D gene is TRBD2 (6 bases). CDR1 is SGHDT, CDR2 YYEEEE, per germline. The CDR3 sequence is 15 residues long. V lost 4 bases and J 1 base, leaving 13 bases between the germline ends. CDR3 in amino acids: CASSGSGWGTDTQYF. The CDR3 DNA reads TGTGCCAGCAGCGGGAGCGGGTGGGGCACAGATACGCAGTATTTT.

The chain couples TRBV2 to TRBJ1-5; D might be TRBD1 (6 bases). Germline CDR1 reads SNHLY; CDR2 reads FYNNEI. V gave up 4 bases and J gave up 5 bases, with 12 bases separating them. The CDR3 is made up of 14 amino acids. The CDR3 DNA follows: TGTGCCAGCAGTGGGGGGCAGGGCCATCAGCCCCAGCATTTT. The encoded protein is CASSGGQGHQPQHF.

CDR3 DNA sequence: TGTGCCAGCAGCTTCCGGACAGGGGGCAGGGAGACCCAGTACTTC. Amino acids: CASSFRTGGRETQYF. The chain is built from TRBV28 and TRBJ2-5, with 11 bases fitting TRBD1. The length of the CDR3 is 15 residues. Germline V CDR1 and CDR2: MDHEN, SYDVKM. Trimming removed 6 bases from V and 5 bases from J; junction bases left unmatched: 8.

The chain carries TRBV18 and TRBJ1-1; 10 bases agree with TRBD1. The V gene end was trimmed by 4 bases and the J gene end by 11 bases; junction bases not matched to a gene: 7. Per the germline V gene, CDR1 is KGHSH and CDR2 is LQKENI. The CDR3 is made up of 13 amino acids. The CDR3 region has the DNA TGTGCCAGCTCACAGTCCGGACAGGGGGAGGCTTTCTTT. This translates into CASSQSGQGEAFF.

Turning to this clonotype: Being one base from a much bigger clone, this may be a read error. The rearrangement links TRBV20-1 to TRBJ2-2; the match to TRBD1 covers 8 bases. The CDR3 is 14 residues long. Germline assignment: CDR1 DFQATT and CDR2 SNEGSKA (reference sequence). In DNA form, the CDR3 reads TGCAGTGCTACATACAGGGGGAACATCGGGGAGCTGTTTTTT. Translation: CSATYRGNIGELFF.